A selection of T cell receptor beta chains follows, all from one sample in a study of cytotoxic CD8 clonotypes in ibrutinib-treated CLL. Produced via immunoSEQ multiplex PCR; TCRdb's table is partial and in-frame only. The sample has some 200,000 clones, about 72% seen once. This specimen was PBMCs, taken after 24 months of ibrutinib treatment. All receptors derive from a human donor with chronic lymphocytic leukemia. Each CDR3 is given without its conserved first and last residue. Each record gives: D gene, V gene, J gene, CDR3 protein. The D gene is left open where the match is weak.

D: TRBD1
V: TRBV6-1
J: TRBJ2-7
CDR3: ASSGRDRGNLYEQY

D: .
V: TRBV9
J: TRBJ2-3
CDR3: ASSVGSSVGYTDTQY

D: .
V: TRBV30
J: TRBJ2-7
CDR3: ASSWRSSYEQY

D: .
V: TRBV27
J: TRBJ2-7
CDR3: ASSLLPDRTYEQY

D: .
V: TRBV6-5
J: TRBJ1-1
CDR3: ASSYRPNTEAF

D: .
V: TRBV7-9
J: TRBJ2-3
CDR3: ASSQLGGVQY

D: TRBD2
V: TRBV6-5
J: TRBJ2-1
CDR3: ASSSGLARNEQF

D: .
V: TRBV10-1
J: TRBJ2-1
CDR3: ASSVLGRAVTNEQF

D: .
V: TRBV15
J: TRBJ1-1
CDR3: ATSSPQWAEAF

D: TRBD2
V: TRBV28
J: TRBJ2-3
CDR3: ASSLPAGVARDTQY

D: .
V: TRBV6-5
J: TRBJ2-2
CDR3: ASSYSGVDGGELF

D: .
V: TRBV7-2
J: TRBJ2-3
CDR3: ASSAPTDTQY

D: .
V: TRBV2
J: TRBJ1-2
CDR3: ASLIREGYGYT

D: TRBD2
V: TRBV9
J: TRBJ2-5
CDR3: ASSVAGLANSETQY

D: .
V: TRBV11-2
J: TRBJ2-5
CDR3: ASAAGETQY

D: TRBD1
V: TRBV6-1
J: TRBJ1-1
CDR3: ASRERGRVTEAF

D: TRBD1
V: TRBV5-1
J: TRBJ2-2
CDR3: ASSVRDRDGELF

D: .
V: TRBV2
J: TRBJ1-2
CDR3: ASSDRGDNYGYT

D: .
V: TRBV11-2
J: TRBJ2-2
CDR3: ASSLFGTLNTGELF

D: .
V: TRBV28
J: TRBJ1-5
CDR3: ASSRDLYRQPQH

D: .
V: TRBV5-1
J: TRBJ2-5
CDR3: ASSLEGQETQY

D: TRBD2
V: TRBV6-4
J: TRBJ2-1
CDR3: ASSSGSYNEQF

D: TRBD2
V: TRBV7-9
J: TRBJ2-2
CDR3: ASSDSSGGPSGELF

D: TRBD1
V: TRBV30
J: TRBJ2-4
CDR3: AWSRLQGAPGIQY

D: TRBD2
V: TRBV7-9
J: TRBJ2-3
CDR3: ASREGLAGFRDTQY

D: TRBD1
V: TRBV4-3
J: TRBJ1-5
CDR3: ASSQGTGGTEPQH

D: .
V: TRBV28
J: TRBJ2-1
CDR3: ATRSSYNEQF

D: .
V: TRBV6-5
J: TRBJ2-7
CDR3: ASSYSYSYNYEQY

D: TRBD2
V: TRBV4-1
J: TRBJ2-1
CDR3: ASSRTGTTENEQF

D: .
V: TRBV11-2
J: TRBJ2-7
CDR3: ASSPEPYTVAYEQY

D: .
V: TRBV7-6
J: TRBJ2-1
CDR3: ASSLDLIGEQF

D: TRBD1
V: TRBV4-3
J: TRBJ2-7
CDR3: ASSQDWTGGRREQY

D: TRBD2
V: TRBV7-9
J: TRBJ2-7
CDR3: ASSPLRTSGHYEQY

D: TRBD1
V: TRBV5-6
J: TRBJ1-5
CDR3: ASSQRQGRSNQPQH

D: TRBD1
V: TRBV18
J: TRBJ1-2
CDR3: ASSPLRTGEPYGYT

D: .
V: TRBV7-9
J: TRBJ1-2
CDR3: ASSPAGTSYGYT

D: .
V: TRBV27
J: TRBJ1-1
CDR3: ASRQGTEAF

D: .
V: TRBV9
J: TRBJ2-1
CDR3: ASSVAIGRPSSYNEQF

D: .
V: TRBV5-1
J: TRBJ1-2
CDR3: ASSLEAGDGYT

D: TRBD1
V: TRBV28
J: TRBJ2-7
CDR3: ASTHRGYEQY

D: .
V: TRBV7-2
J: TRBJ2-1
CDR3: ASSFVRVGLYNEQF

D: TRBD1
V: TRBV29-1
J: TRBJ2-1
CDR3: SVEGQGATNSEQF

D: .
V: TRBV6-4
J: TRBJ1-2
CDR3: ASSSTGLGGYT

D: .
V: TRBV15
J: TRBJ1-1
CDR3: ATSRDLARPNTEAF

D: .
V: TRBV27
J: TRBJ2-2
CDR3: ASSLAWTGELF